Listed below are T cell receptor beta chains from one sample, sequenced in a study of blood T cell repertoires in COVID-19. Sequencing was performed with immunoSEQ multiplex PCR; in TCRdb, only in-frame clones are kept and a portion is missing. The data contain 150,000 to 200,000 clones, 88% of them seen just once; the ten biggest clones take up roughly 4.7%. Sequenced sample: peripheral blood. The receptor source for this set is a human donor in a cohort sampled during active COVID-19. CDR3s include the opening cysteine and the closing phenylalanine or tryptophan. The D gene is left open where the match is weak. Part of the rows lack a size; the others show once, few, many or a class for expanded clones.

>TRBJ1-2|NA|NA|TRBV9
CASSSGFSSGYTF
TGTGCCAGCAGCTCAGGGTTTAGTAGCGGCTACACCTTC
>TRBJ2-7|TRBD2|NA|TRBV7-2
CASSPAASGRIYEQYF
TGTGCCAGCAGCCCAGCCGCTAGCGGGAGGATCTACGAGCAGTACTTC
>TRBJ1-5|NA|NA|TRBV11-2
CASSLAGTQPQHF
TGTGCCAGCAGCTTAGCCGGTACTCAGCCCCAGCATTTT
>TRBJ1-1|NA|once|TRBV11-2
CASSELGTEAFF
TGTGCCAGCAGCGAACTCGGTACTGAAGCTTTCTTT
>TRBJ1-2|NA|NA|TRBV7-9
CASSLVIQGFGYTF
TGTGCCAGCAGCTTAGTCATACAGGGATTTGGCTACACCTTC
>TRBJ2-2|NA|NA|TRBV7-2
CASSPHGGSNTGELFF
TGTGCCAGCAGCCCCCACGGGGGATCGAACACCGGGGAGCTGTTTTTT
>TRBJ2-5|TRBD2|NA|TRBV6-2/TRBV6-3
CASSWGTSIPQETQYF
TGTGCCAGCAGTTGGGGGACTAGCATCCCCCAAGAGACCCAGTACTTC
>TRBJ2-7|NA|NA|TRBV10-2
CASSKGGVTYEQYF
TGCGCCAGCAGTAAGGGGGGGGTAACCTACGAGCAGTACTTC
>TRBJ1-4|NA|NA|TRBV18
CASSPRTGHNEKLFF
TGTGCCAGCTCACCTCGAACAGGGCATAATGAAAAACTGTTTTTT
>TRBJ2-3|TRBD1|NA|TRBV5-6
CASSKGGASTDTQYF
TGTGCCAGCAGCAAAGGGGGCGCGAGCACAGATACGCAGTATTTT
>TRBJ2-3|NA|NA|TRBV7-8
CASSRAGRVDRDTQYF
TGTGCCAGCAGCCGAGCGGGCAGGGTGGATAGAGATACGCAGTATTTT
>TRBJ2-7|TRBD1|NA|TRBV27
CASRPGQLSYEQYF
TGTGCCAGCAGACCGGGACAGCTCTCCTACGAGCAGTACTTC
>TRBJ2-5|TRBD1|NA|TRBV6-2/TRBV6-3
CASSYDRAVIKETQYF
TGTGCCAGCAGTTATGACAGGGCGGTAATCAAAGAGACCCAGTACTTC
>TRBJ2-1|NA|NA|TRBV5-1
CASSLGGAGYNEQFF
TGCGCCAGCAGCTTAGGGGGGGCCGGTTACAATGAGCAGTTCTTC
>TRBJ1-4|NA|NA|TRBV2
CASSVHRADEKLFF
TGTGCCAGCAGTGTCCACAGGGCGGACGAAAAACTGTTTTTT
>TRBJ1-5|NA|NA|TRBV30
CAWSVSPREPQHF
TGTGCCTGGAGTGTAAGCCCCAGGGAGCCCCAGCATTTT
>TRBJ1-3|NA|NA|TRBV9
CASSPQGNTIYF
TGTGCCAGCAGCCCTCAGGGAAACACCATATATTTT
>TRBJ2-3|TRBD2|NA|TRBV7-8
CASSLGSRAGGTDTQYF
TGTGCCAGCAGCTTAGGCAGTCGAGCGGGGGGTACAGATACGCAGTATTTT
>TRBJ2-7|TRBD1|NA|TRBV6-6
CASRATGTGGDEQYF
TGTGCCAGCAGAGCGACCGGGACAGGGGGGGACGAGCAGTACTTC
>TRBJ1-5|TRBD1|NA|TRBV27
CASSPWTGGRNQPQHF
TGTGCCAGCAGTCCATGGACAGGGGGCCGCAATCAGCCCCAGCATTTT
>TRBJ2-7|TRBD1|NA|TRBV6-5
CASKGTGVYEQYF
TGTGCCAGCAAGGGGACAGGGGTTTACGAGCAGTACTTC
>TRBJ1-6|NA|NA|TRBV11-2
CASSLRGGGLDSPLHF
TGTGCCAGCAGCTTACGGGGGGGAGGTCTGGATTCACCCCTCCACTTT
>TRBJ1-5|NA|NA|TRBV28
CASSPSDRNNQPQHF
TGTGCCAGCAGTCCATCGGACAGAAACAATCAGCCCCAGCATTTT
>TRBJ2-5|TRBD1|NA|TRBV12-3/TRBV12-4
CASRKTGVETQYF
TGTGCCAGCAGGAAGACAGGGGTAGAGACCCAGTACTTC
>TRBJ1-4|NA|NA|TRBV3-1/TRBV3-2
CASSRRLGEKLFF
TGTGCCAGCAGCCGCAGACTCGGTGAAAAACTGTTTTTT
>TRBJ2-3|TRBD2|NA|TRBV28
CASSSSGRPLTDTQYF
TGTGCCAGCAGTTCATCCGGGAGGCCCTTAACAGATACGCAGTATTTT
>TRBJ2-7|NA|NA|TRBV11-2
CASSLQGYEQYF
TGTGCCAGCAGCCTCCAGGGTTACGAGCAGTACTTC
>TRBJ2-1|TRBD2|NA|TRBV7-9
CASSQYRASGDEQFF
TGTGCCAGCAGCCAATACAGGGCTAGCGGGGATGAGCAGTTCTTC
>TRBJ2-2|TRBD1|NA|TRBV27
CSQLTGGNTGELFF
TGTTCTCAACTGACAGGGGGAAACACCGGGGAGCTGTTTTTT
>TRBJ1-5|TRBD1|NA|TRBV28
CASSLRGIRTGGNQPQHF
TGTGCCAGCAGTTTAAGAGGCATTCGCACAGGGGGCAATCAGCCCCAGCATTTT
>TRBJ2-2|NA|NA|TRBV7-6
CASSNGQLGTGELFF
TGTGCCAGCAGCAACGGACAGTTAGGCACCGGGGAGCTGTTTTTT
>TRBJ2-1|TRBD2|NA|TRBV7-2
CASSSQRLAGVGNEQFF
TGTGCCAGCAGCTCTCAGAGACTAGCGGGAGTGGGAAATGAGCAGTTCTTC
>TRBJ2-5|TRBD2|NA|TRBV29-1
CSVPDRLAGAGETQYF
TGCAGCGTACCCGACCGACTAGCGGGAGCCGGGGAGACCCAGTACTTC
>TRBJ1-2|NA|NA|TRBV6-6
CASSYPGGYGYTF
TGTGCCAGCAGTTACCCCGGGGGCTATGGCTACACCTTC
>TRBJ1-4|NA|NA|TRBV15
CATSAPARRVFNEKLFF
TGTGCCACCAGCGCCCCAGCCCGGAGAGTCTTTAATGAAAAACTGTTTTTT